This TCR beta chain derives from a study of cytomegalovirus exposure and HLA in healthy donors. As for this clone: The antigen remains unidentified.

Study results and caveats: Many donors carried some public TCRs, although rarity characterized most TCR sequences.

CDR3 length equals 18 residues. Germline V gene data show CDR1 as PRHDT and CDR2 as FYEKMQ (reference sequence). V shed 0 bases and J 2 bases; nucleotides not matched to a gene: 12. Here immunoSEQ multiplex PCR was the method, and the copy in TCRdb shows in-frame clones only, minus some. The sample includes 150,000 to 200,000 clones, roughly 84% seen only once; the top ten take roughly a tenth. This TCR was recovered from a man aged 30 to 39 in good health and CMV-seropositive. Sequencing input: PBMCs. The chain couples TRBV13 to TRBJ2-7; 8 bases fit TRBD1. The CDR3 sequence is CASSLGIGRSGGPYEQYF. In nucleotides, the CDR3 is TGTGCCAGCAGCTTAGGCATAGGAAGATCAGGGGGCCCCTACGAGCAGTACTTC.